The 14 T cell receptor beta chains below all came from one sample that was sequenced in a study of neoadjuvant nivolumab and ipilimumab in lung cancer. Using immunoSEQ multiplex PCR, the repertoire was profiled, and TCRdb retains in-frame clones only, with some absent. This repertoire shows about 18,000 clones, 85% to 90% found once; its top ten account for roughly 2%. The material was peripheral blood, obtained before neoadjuvant nivolumab, alone or with ipilimumab. Receptors originate from an adult with non-small cell lung cancer.

The rearrangement uses TRBV6-6 and TRBJ1-5; weak D call: TRBD1 (5 bases). The V gene lost 2 bases and the J gene lost 6 bases, with 11 bases spanning the gap. The CDR3 is 14 amino acids. Germline V gene sequence: CDR1 MNHNY, CDR2 SVGAGI (reference sequence). The DNA for the CDR3 is TGTGCCAGCAGTTACGAGGCAGGGAGTCAGCCCCAGCATTTT. Translated: CASSYEAGSQPQHF.

This clone occurred once. The chain recombines TRBV11-3 with TRBJ2-1; D ambiguous. The V end was cut by 1 base, the J end by 7 bases, with 11 bases between. The germline gives CDR1 SGHNT, CDR2 YENEEA. This CDR3 spans 14 amino acids. CDR3 region: CASSLGLGRNEQFF. CDR3 coding DNA: TGTGCCAGCAGCTTAGGACTGGGAAGGAATGAGCAGTTCTTC.

This clone was counted between two and nine times. The chain carries TRBV15 and TRBJ1-2; 7 nucleotides agree with TRBD1. There are 15 residues in the CDR3. The V segment lost 0 bases and the J segment 0 bases; nucleotides outside the gene matches: 1. Looked up from germline, CDR1 is LNHNV and CDR2 is YYDKDF (reference sequence). CDR3 residues: CATSREGTANYGYTF. CDR3 DNA sequence: TGTGCCACCAGCAGAGAAGGGACAGCTAACTATGGCTACACCTTC.

The rearrangement uses TRBV7-6 and TRBJ2-1; D possibly corresponds to TRBD2 (6 bases). The V and J ends lost 9 bases and 4 bases respectively, with 16 bases between them. The germline gives CDR1 SGHVS, CDR2 FNYEAQ. CDR3 size: 14 residues. CDR3 nucleotide sequence: TGTGCCAGTCGGAGGGCTCCCTCTTACAATGAGCAGTTCTTC. Amino acid sequence: CASRRAPSYNEQFF.

This clone was seen more than once but under ten times. V gene TRBV2 combines with J gene TRBJ1-1; D remains ambiguous. CDR1 and CDR2 (germline): SNHLY, FYNNEI. Trimming took 5 bases from V and 5 from J, leaving 9 bases between them. This CDR3 is 12 amino acids long. CDR3 protein: CASSIRGTEAFF. CDR3 DNA sequence: TGTGCCAGCAGTATCCGGGGTACTGAAGCTTTCTTT. The full variable domain, rest sourced from reference TRBV2 and TRBJ1-1, is EPEVTQTPSHQVTQMGQEVILRCVPISNHLYFYWYRQILGQKVEFLVSFYNNEISEKSEIFDDQFSVERPDGSNFTLKIRSTKLEDSAMYFCASSIRGTEAFFGQGTRLTVV.

V and J are TRBV2 and TRBJ2-7, with D possibly being TRBD1 (5 bases). Trimming cost V 8 bases and J 0 bases, with 8 bases left between them. This CDR3 spans 12 amino acids. Germline-derived CDR1 and CDR2 are SNHLY and FYNNEI. Here the CDR3 DNA reads TGTGCCAGCGTCGACAGCTCCTACGAGCAGTACTTC. Translating gives CASVDSSYEQYF.

The chain employs TRBV10-2 and TRBJ2-1; maybe TRBD2 (5 bases). The CDR3 runs 15 residues. V lost 6 bases, J lost 4 bases, and 16 bases lay in between. CDR1 is WSHSY and CDR2 is SAAADI in the germline V gene. CDR3 DNA sequence: TGCGCCAGCAGCCCTACTAGTGCAGAGTACAATGAGCAGTTCTTC. Amino acid sequence: CASSPTSAEYNEQFF.

The chain joins TRBV7-6 to TRBJ1-2; TRBD1 agrees at 11 bases. The CDR3 is 14 amino acids. J lost 8 bases, V lost 6 bases, and 8 bases had no gene match. CDR1 SGHVS and CDR2 FNYEAQ come from the germline V gene. The CDR3 is CASSLTGTGGGYTF. DNA for the CDR3: TGTGCCAGCAGTTTAACCGGGACAGGGGGAGGCTACACCTTC. Combining the CDR3 with reference TRBV7-6 and TRBJ1-2 gives the whole variable domain GAGVSQSPRYKVTKRGQDVALRCDPISGHVSLYWYRQALGQGPEFLTYFNYEAQQDKSGLPNDRFSAERPEGSISTLTIQRTEQRDSAMYRCASSLTGTGGGYTFGSGTRLTVV.

The chain is built from TRBV9 and TRBJ2-5, with D possibly TRBD2 on 6 matching bases. The germline V and J ends were trimmed by 1 base and 2 bases, with 9 bases remaining between them. The CDR3 contains 14 residues. In germline, CDR1 is SGDLS, CDR2 YYNGEE. The CDR3 region is CASSVNGGQETQYF. The DNA of the CDR3 is TGTGCCAGCAGCGTAAACGGGGGTCAAGAGACCCAGTACTTC.

This sequence joins TRBV7-9 and TRBJ1-5; D is perhaps TRBD1 (5 bases). V dropped 7 bases and J dropped 4 bases, with 11 bases sitting between them. The CDR3 sequence is 13 residues long. In germline, CDR1 is SEHNR, CDR2 FQNEAQ (reference sequence). The CDR3 bases are TGTGCCAGCAAAAGGGACGGGAATCAGCCCCAGCATTTT. Its translation: CASKRDGNQPQHF.

The chain uses TRBV18 and TRBJ2-5; 12 bases match TRBD1. With 6 bases clipped from V and 5 bases from J, the junction kept 7 bases outside the gene matches. This CDR3 contains 15 residues. Germline V gives CDR1 KGHSH, CDR2 LQKENI. CDR3 bases: TGTGCCAGCTCCGCGGGACAGGGGGCGAGGGAGACCCAGTACTTC. This gives the protein CASSAGQGARETQYF. Using reference TRBV18 and TRBJ2-5 for the parts outside the CDR3, the full variable domain is NAGVMQNPRHLVRRRGQEARLRCSPMKGHSHVYWYRQLPEEGLKFMVYLQKENIIDESGMPKERFSAEFPKEGPSILRIQQVVRGDSAAYFCASSAGQGARETQYFGPGTRLLVL.

The J gene is TRBJ1-2, the V gene TRBV5-1; D not resolved. Trimming left V 3 bases short and J 4 bases short, with 16 bases between. The CDR3 extends over 15 amino acids. Germline loops: CDR1 SGHRS, CDR2 YFSETQ. CDR3 nucleotides: TGCGCCAGCAGCTCTTCGACGGGAACGGTCTATGGCTACACCTTC. Protein: CASSSSTGTVYGYTF.

This clone came up a few times. V gene TRBV2 combines with J gene TRBJ2-7; TRBD1 is a possible D gene (6 bases). This CDR3 is built from 11 residues. Germline CDR1 reads SNHLY; CDR2 reads FYNNEI. The V gene lost 11 bases and the J gene lost 5 bases, with 13 bases spanning the gap. This CDR3 is CAGSYRDEQYF. The CDR3 DNA sequence: TGTGCCGGATCCTACAGGGACGAGCAGTACTTC.

The V call is TRBV30, the J call TRBJ2-1; D uncertain. This CDR3 region has 14 residues. CDR1 is GTSNPN and CDR2 is SVGIG in the germline V gene (reference sequence). Trimming removed 4 bases at V and 0 bases at J, with 10 bases between. CDR3 bases: TGTGCCTGGACCCGCTTAAGCTCCTACAATGAGCAGTTCTTC. Amino acids: CAWTRLSSYNEQFF.